The rows below give T cell receptor beta chains drawn from one sample of a study of cytomegalovirus exposure and HLA in healthy donors. Profiling relied on immunoSEQ multiplex PCR, and the TCRdb table lists in-frame clones only, not all of them. Found here are 35,000 to 55,000 clones, around 60% of them singletons; the top ten hold approximately 12%. Sequences were obtained from PBMCs. The receptors were gathered from a man in his fifties or sixties in good health and CMV-seropositive. CDR3s leave out the opening cysteine and the closing phenylalanine or tryptophan. Expanded clones get a size class; other rows say once, few or many, or leave the size out.

size: -; V: TRBV25-1; CDR3: ASRHRLAGVPDTQY
size: few; V: TRBV28; CDR3: ASRGQGAGETQY
size: -; V: TRBV7-8; CDR3: ASSLRSGELF
size: few; V: TRBV28; CDR3: ASSIAGGPYNEQF
size: -; V: TRBV18; CDR3: ASSPVVAGDNEQF
size: -; V: TRBV11-3; CDR3: ASSSGGAGELF
size: -; V: TRBV6-1; CDR3: ASSELAGEGGGDTQY
size: once; V: TRBV29-1; CDR3: SGAGTGYDEKLF
size: -; V: TRBV5-4; CDR3: ASSGGTVNEKLF
size: -; V: TRBV19; CDR3: ASSTGGPGGPLNEQF
size: -; V: TRBV5-4; CDR3: ASSFTAGVGFPNEQY
size: -; V: TRBV10-3; CDR3: AIRGEQGVSYGYT
size: once; V: TRBV11-2; CDR3: ASSLDRGSYNEQF
size: few; V: TRBV19; CDR3: ASTPGHTNTGELF
size: -; V: TRBV7-9; CDR3: ASSLPSGPTDTQY
size: few; V: TRBV15; CDR3: ATRGDTPGTQY
size: -; V: TRBV6-5; CDR3: ASAPGQGSNEQF
size: -; V: TRBV4-1; CDR3: ASSQSRGEAF
size: few; V: TRBV29-1; CDR3: SVLRLAGVFYEQY
size: -; V: TRBV11-2; CDR3: ASSSLLAGGPGEQY
size: -; V: TRBV6-5; CDR3: ASSPSSGRTDTQY